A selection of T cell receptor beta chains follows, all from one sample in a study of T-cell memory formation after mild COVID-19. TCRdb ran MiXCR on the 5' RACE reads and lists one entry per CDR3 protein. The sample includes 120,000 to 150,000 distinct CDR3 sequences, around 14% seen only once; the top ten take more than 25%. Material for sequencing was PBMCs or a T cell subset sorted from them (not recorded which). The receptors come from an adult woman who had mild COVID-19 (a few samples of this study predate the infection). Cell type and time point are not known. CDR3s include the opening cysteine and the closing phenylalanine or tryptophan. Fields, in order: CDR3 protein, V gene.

CDR3 protein: CASSVVAGGSYEQYF; V gene: TRBV9
CDR3 protein: CASSAGTWYEQYF; V gene: TRBV6-5
CDR3 protein: CSALVWMFRTQYF; V gene: TRBV29-1
CDR3 protein: CASSHRGGTEAFF; V gene: TRBV4-1
CDR3 protein: CASTVMGEPNTEAFF; V gene: TRBV7-6
CDR3 protein: CASAIFGLAGEQYF; V gene: TRBV12-3/TRBV12-4
CDR3 protein: CSAHPEDRILFYEQYF; V gene: TRBV20-1
CDR3 protein: CASSYPGLSTDTQYF; V gene: TRBV6-1
CDR3 protein: CASSQAHRQGRHSGANVLTF; V gene: TRBV3-2
CDR3 protein: CSVVSDRGVTYF; V gene: TRBV29-1
CDR3 protein: CASSLAGFYNEQFF; V gene: TRBV12-3/TRBV12-4
CDR3 protein: CASSDPTRGTVKETQYF; V gene: TRBV10-2
CDR3 protein: CASSSRTGEDF; V gene: TRBV5-6
CDR3 protein: CASSSPGVVGHEQFF; V gene: TRBV7-6
CDR3 protein: CASSIPPATTDTQYF; V gene: TRBV19
CDR3 protein: CASSQDGGTGRAPLHF; V gene: TRBV4-1
CDR3 protein: CASSSPGGSGANVLTF; V gene: TRBV12-3/TRBV12-4
CDR3 protein: CASSDSLAGFIEQFF; V gene: TRBV2
CDR3 protein: CASSLVPGGTYNEQFF; V gene: TRBV11-2
CDR3 protein: CASSLGSGTEAFF; V gene: TRBV5-1
CDR3 protein: CASSLAPGTSENTGELFF; V gene: TRBV11-2
CDR3 protein: CASSLSGPPKLTRTPRNTEAFF; V gene: TRBV12-3/TRBV12-4
CDR3 protein: CAWTSDGTGVHWDF; V gene: TRBV30
CDR3 protein: CASSPDGAMNTEAFF; V gene: TRBV9
CDR3 protein: CASSLAAGRHNEQFF; V gene: TRBV7-7
CDR3 protein: CASSLPDNEQFF; V gene: TRBV7-6
CDR3 protein: CATSSGRATTGELFF; V gene: TRBV15
CDR3 protein: CASSLAGNNEQFF; V gene: TRBV19
CDR3 protein: CASSLTGAAFF; V gene: TRBV12-3/TRBV12-4
CDR3 protein: CASSPGTGPGELFF; V gene: TRBV19
CDR3 protein: CASSSGQGAHGYTF; V gene: TRBV5-1
CDR3 protein: CASSQETWSGGADEQFF; V gene: TRBV4-1